This TCR beta chain came from a study of cytomegalovirus exposure and HLA in healthy donors. A note on this clone: Its target is not known.

Points from the study as a whole: CMV antigen specificity of a few CMV-associated chains was confirmed in vitro.

The CDR3 runs to 14 residues. V was clipped by 0 bases and J by 1 base, with 7 bases between them. The germline V gene has CDR1 SGHTS and CDR2 YDEGEE. Measured with immunoSEQ multiplex PCR; TCRdb has only the in-frame clones, and not every one. The data show 200,000 or so clones, 80% to 90% seen once. Sequencing input: PBMCs. The sequence was collected from a woman in her 30s in good health and CMV-seropositive. This chain links TRBV5-8 with TRBJ1-1; D unresolved. The CDR3 nucleotides are TGTGCCAGCAGCTTGGTGAGAGAGAACACTGAAGCTTTCTTT. Its protein is CASSLVRENTEAFF.